Following are 20 T cell receptor beta chains from one sample sequenced in a study of T cell changes during pregnancy in multiple sclerosis (dated by TCRdb to the late 2010s). The library was made by the immunoSEQ multiplex PCR assay. The source is immuneACCESS, and TCRdb retained only in-frame sequences with V and J called. Part of the clones is not carried over; for the studies checked, unresolved V genes explain less than half of this, and the remainder is unexplained. A total of 80,000 to 130,000 clones appear in this sample, 85% to 95% of them only once. The ten largest clones represent about 1.3% of the sample. Material: peripheral blood, obtained in the second trimester of pregnancy. Receptor source: a female donor with multiple sclerosis, enrolled in a pregnancy study.

This clone was seen a handful of times. J is TRBJ1-6 and V is TRBV6-5; 7 positions agree with TRBD1. The J segment lost 10 bases and the V segment lost 6 bases, leaving 6 bases of the junction unmatched. This CDR3 comprises 13 residues. CDR1 and CDR2 (germline): MNHEY, SVGAGI. DNA of the CDR3: TGTGCCAGCAGGAGACAGGGCCACTCACCCCTCCACTTT. Translated, it gives CASRRQGHSPLHF.

The V and J genes are TRBV5-1 and TRBJ2-7; 11 bases match TRBD2. The CDR3 runs to 14 residues. V was pared by 1 base and J by 7 bases, with 4 bases of the junction left unmatched. Germline CDR1 SGHRS, CDR2 YFSETQ. The CDR3 is CASSLKLAGVEQYF. As DNA, the CDR3 is TGCGCCAGCAGCTTGAAACTAGCGGGAGTTGAGCAGTACTTC.

V usage is TRBV5-1 and J usage is TRBJ2-5, with TRBD2 identical over 10 bases. The germline gives CDR1 SGHRS, CDR2 YFSETQ. This CDR3 has 15 residues. V lost 4 bases, J lost 2 bases, and 5 bases stayed unmatched. The CDR3 DNA reads TGCGCCAGCAGCAGACTAGCGGGTTCACAAGAGACCCAGTACTTC. Its protein product is CASSRLAGSQETQYF.

This clone occurred once. The chain combines TRBV2 with TRBJ2-5; weak D call: TRBD2 (7 bases). The CDR3 has 13 residues. Germline CDR1 is SNHLY and CDR2 is FYNNEI. The V and J ends lost 7 bases and 5 bases respectively, with 14 bases between them. The DNA for the CDR3 is TGTGCCAGCACGGGGGGCGGAGGGGAGACCCAGTACTTC. Translating gives CASTGGGGETQYF.

The chain has TRBV9 and TRBJ1-2, with 9 nucleotides matching TRBD1. Germline lookup yields CDR1 SGDLS and CDR2 YYNGEE. Losses at the gene ends were 3 bases for V and 3 bases for J; bases not matched to a gene: 3. CDR3 length: 14 amino acids. The CDR3 DNA sequence: TGTGCCAGCAGCGCGGGACAGGGAGACTATGGCTACACCTTC. This encodes CASSAGQGDYGYTF.

J is TRBJ1-1 and V is TRBV19, with TRBD1 as a possible D gene (6 bases). The length of the CDR3 is 16 residues. With 2 bases removed from V and 4 bases from J, the gap between germline ends came to 17 bases. Germline CDR1 is LNHDA and CDR2 is SQIVND (reference sequence). The CDR3, as DNA: TGTGCCAGTAGTATAATGGGGGTCAGGGGTGGCACTGAAGCTTTCTTT. Its translation is CASSIMGVRGGTEAFF.

The genes are TRBV7-3 and TRBJ2-5; 12 positions agree with TRBD2. Losses at the gene ends were 3 bases for V and 4 bases for J; bases not matched to a gene: 3. The CDR3 spans 15 residues. Germline CDR1 reads SGHTA; CDR2 reads FQGTGA. The CDR3 DNA sequence: TGTGCCAGCAGCTTGACTAGCGGGAGTGGAGAGACCCAGTACTTC. It translates to CASSLTSGSGETQYF.

This chain connects TRBV6-1 to TRBJ2-2, with 7 nucleotides matching TRBD1. With V trimmed by 6 bases and J by 1 base, 5 bases remained unmatched. The germline V gene has CDR1 MNHNS and CDR2 SASEGT. The CDR3 is made up of 15 amino acids. The CDR3 sequence is CASRNRGVNTGELFF. The CDR3 DNA is TGTGCCAGCAGAAACAGGGGAGTGAACACCGGGGAGCTGTTTTTT.

The chain recombines TRBV2 with TRBJ2-5; tentative D call: TRBD1 (6 bases). The CDR3 totals 14 residues. Trimming pared 6 bases from V and 4 bases from J, leaving 15 bases between. Germline-derived CDR1 and CDR2 are SNHLY and FYNNEI. The CDR3 is CASRGTFMSETQYF. CDR3 DNA: TGTGCCAGCAGAGGGACATTCATGTCAGAGACCCAGTACTTC. Combining the CDR3 with reference TRBV2 and TRBJ2-5 gives the whole variable domain EPEVTQTPSHQVTQMGQEVILRCVPISNHLYFYWYRQILGQKVEFLVSFYNNEISEKSEIFDDQFSVERPDGSNFTLKIRSTKLEDSAMYFCASRGTFMSETQYFGPGTRLLVL.

The V gene is TRBV5-1, the J gene TRBJ2-1, with 10 bases matching TRBD2. Germline V gene sequence: CDR1 SGHRS, CDR2 YFSETQ. The CDR3 has 18 amino acids. V trimming: 2 bases; J trimming: 0 bases; junction bases outside the gene matches: 8. Here the CDR3 reads CASSFSSGGAISYNEQFF. The CDR3 DNA follows: TGCGCCAGCAGCTTTTCGAGCGGGGGGGCGATCTCCTACAATGAGCAGTTCTTC.

The chain carries TRBV14 and TRBJ2-5, with 8 bases lining up with TRBD1. This CDR3 region has 16 residues. The V segment lost 4 bases and the J segment 2 bases; nucleotides outside the gene matches: 9. Looked up from germline, CDR1 is SGHDN and CDR2 is FVKESK. DNA of the CDR3: TGTGCCAGCAGCCCGCGGACAGGGTGGGGGCAAGAGACCCAGTACTTC. Amino acids: CASSPRTGWGQETQYF.

The rearrangement uses TRBV6-1 and TRBJ2-3; possibly TRBD2 for D (5 bases). V was clipped by 1 base and J by 0 bases, with 11 bases between them. Germline assignment: CDR1 MNHNS and CDR2 SASEGT. The CDR3 covers 16 residues. The CDR3 region is CASSEVLADSTDTQYF. The CDR3 DNA reads as TGTGCCAGCAGTGAAGTCCTAGCCGACAGCACAGATACGCAGTATTTT.

The chain's CDR3 is CASKPTGSSYEQYF. Here the CDR3 DNA reads TGTGCCAGCAAACCTACAGGGAGCTCCTACGAGCAGTACTTC. The rearrangement uses TRBV6-1 and TRBJ2-7, with a tentative D call TRBD1 (6 bases). Trimming shortened V by 7 bases and J by 0 bases, and 13 bases separated the two germline ends. Germline V CDR1 and CDR2: MNHNS, SASEGT. The CDR3 spans 14 residues.

The V gene is TRBV7-3, the J gene TRBJ2-2; D might be TRBD2 (6 bases). CDR3 length: 17 residues. The germline V gene encodes CDR1 SGHTA and CDR2 FQGTGA. V was clipped by 1 base and J by 4 bases, with 16 bases between them. The CDR3 region is CASSLNGLPGGTGELFF. As DNA, the CDR3 is TGTGCCAGCAGCTTAAATGGGTTGCCCGGGGGCACCGGGGAGCTGTTTTTT.

This clone was seen just once. This chain links TRBV18 with TRBJ1-1, with TRBD1 identical over 7 bases. Germline loops: CDR1 KGHSH, CDR2 LQKENI. V was pared by 3 bases and J by 0 bases, with 16 bases of the junction left unmatched. The CDR3 runs 19 residues. CDR3 protein: CASSPLPPVQGGMNTEAFF. As DNA, the CDR3 is TGTGCCAGCTCACCCCTCCCCCCTGTGCAGGGGGGCATGAACACTGAAGCTTTCTTT.

This chain connects TRBV30 to TRBJ2-3; 12 bases agree with TRBD2. The germline CDR1 and CDR2 sequences are GTSNPN and SVGIG (reference sequence). The CDR3 is 14 amino acids. V dropped 2 bases and J dropped 5; count of bases not matched to a gene: 2. CDR3 sequence reads: CAWSPLAGGDTQYF. CDR3 coding DNA: TGTGCCTGGAGTCCACTAGCGGGAGGAGATACGCAGTATTTT. The full variable domain, completed using reference TRBV30 and TRBJ2-3, is SQTIHQWPATLVQPVGSPLSLECTVEGTSNPNLYWYRQAAGRGLQLLFYSVGIGQISSEVPQNLSASRPQDRQFILSSKKLLLSDSGFYLCAWSPLAGGDTQYFGPGTRLTVL.

This chain links TRBV5-4 with TRBJ2-2; a weak D match, TRBD1 (7 bases). The length of the CDR3 is 16 residues. Trimming left V 4 bases short and J 0 bases short, with 13 bases between. The germline V gene encodes CDR1 SGHNT and CDR2 YYREEE (reference sequence). CDR3 sequence reads: CASSRRDRPNTGELFF. CDR3 coding DNA: TGTGCCAGCAGCCGGCGGGACAGACCGAACACCGGGGAGCTGTTTTTT.

The gene calls are TRBV6-1 and TRBJ1-3, with D unresolved. Per germline, CDR1 MNHNS and CDR2 SASEGT. The length of the CDR3 is 14 residues. V gave up 5 bases and J gave up 1 base, with 9 bases separating them. Written as DNA, the CDR3 is TGTGCCAGCAGTAGGCGGGGATCTGGAAACACCATATATTTT. Translation: CASSRRGSGNTIYF.

The genes are TRBV7-2 and TRBJ1-5; no clear D gene. Germline V CDR1 and CDR2: SGHTA, FQGNSA. The CDR3 spans 13 residues. Trimming stripped 1 base from V and 3 bases from J, with 4 bases between. CDR3 DNA sequence: TGTGCCAGCAGCTTAGTCATCAATCAGCCCCAGCATTTT. Translating it yields CASSLVINQPQHF.

Comment on this clone: The same CDR3 also results from other DNA sequences found in this sample. This sequence joins TRBV19 and TRBJ1-1; D not resolved. Between the trimmed V and J ends, which lost 3 bases and 2 bases, there was a span of 10 bases. Germline loops: CDR1 LNHDA, CDR2 SQIVND (reference sequence). The CDR3 contains 14 residues. In nucleotides, the CDR3 is TGTGCCAGTAGTATCGGAGACCTAAACACTGAAGCTTTCTTT. Its protein product is CASSIGDLNTEAFF.